Listed below are T cell receptor beta chains from one sample, sequenced in a study of OX40 agonist ivuxolimab in advanced cancers. Clones were sequenced by immunoSEQ multiplex PCR, and TCRdb holds only the in-frame ones, with some missing. Of approximately 90,000 clones detected, roughly 90% appear once; the ten largest clones hold 0.7% to 1%. The sample here was CD4+ or CD8+ T cells sorted from blood, taken in a trial of the OX40 agonist ivuxolimab. The receptors were gathered from an adult with an advanced solid tumor such as melanoma, head and neck, liver or kidney cancer. Each CDR3 is given with its conserved first and last residue. The D gene is left open where the match is weak. Expanded clones get a size class; other rows say once, few or many, or leave the size out.

-,TRBV29-1,TRBJ2-3,-,TGCAGCGGTACCGGGACTAGCACAGATACGCAGTATTTT,CSGTGTSTDTQYF
-,TRBV2,TRBJ2-1,-,TGTGCCAGCAGTGATCTAGGATACAATGAGCAGTTCTTC,CASSDLGYNEQFF
-,TRBV15,TRBJ1-5,-,TGTGCCACCAGCTCCCGGGCCGATAGCAATCAGCCCCAGCATTTT,CATSSRADSNQPQHF
-,TRBV7-9,TRBJ2-7,TRBD1,TGTGCCAGCAGCTTGGGGACAGGGGCTATCCTAACCTACGAGCAGTACTTC,CASSLGTGAILTYEQYF
-,TRBV12-5,TRBJ1-5,-,TGTGCTAGTGGTTTGGTAGCAGGTTATAGCAATCAGCCCCAGCATTTT,CASGLVAGYSNQPQHF
once,TRBV7-9,TRBJ2-4,TRBD1,TGTGCCAGCAGCTTACTAGCTACAGGGGTGGGAAACATTCAGTACTTC,CASSLLATGVGNIQYF
-,TRBV14,TRBJ1-4,-,TGTGCCAGCAGCCAAGATCTTCAAGGGACTAATGAAAAACTGTTTTTT,CASSQDLQGTNEKLFF
-,TRBV14,TRBJ1-1,-,TGTGCCAGCAGCCTTACCAATATAAGGGGTTGGGCTTTCTTT,CASSLTNIRGWAFF
-,TRBV19,TRBJ2-1,TRBD1,TGTGCCAGTAGTCCCGGGGGGACAGGGGATAATGAGCAGTTCTTC,CASSPGGTGDNEQFF
once,TRBV7-9,TRBJ2-7,-,TGTGCCAGCAGCTTACCCGCAAGCAGGGCAGCCGAGCAGTACTTC,CASSLPASRAAEQYF
few,TRBV7-2,TRBJ2-6,-,TGTGCCAGCAGCTTAAATAGGGCATTTGGGGCCAACGTCCTGACTTTC,CASSLNRAFGANVLTF
-,TRBV23-1,TRBJ1-4,-,TGCGCCAGCAGTCCCCGGACAGACAATGAAAAACTGTTTTTT,CASSPRTDNEKLFF
-,TRBV6-6,TRBJ2-7,-,TGTGCCAGCAGGAGGAAAGACGAGCAGTACTTC,CASRRKDEQYF
-,TRBV7-9,TRBJ2-5,-,TGTGCCAGCAGCAGGGGGGACTACGGGGCAGAGACCCAGTACTTC,CASSRGDYGAETQYF
-,TRBV6-5,TRBJ1-3,-,TGTGCCAGCAGTCCCAGAACAGTCCCCACCATATATTTT,CASSPRTVPTIYF
once,TRBV6-6,TRBJ1-1,-,TGTGCCAGCAGTTCAACAGGGGAAGCTTTCTTT,CASSSTGEAFF
few,TRBV4-3,TRBJ2-1,TRBD2,TGCGCCAGCAGCCAAGATGGGGGGGTGGCCGGCGATGAGCAGTTCTTC,CASSQDGGVAGDEQFF
-,TRBV10-1,TRBJ1-1,-,TGCGCCAGCTCTGACAGATCCAACACTGAAGCTTTCTTT,CASSDRSNTEAFF
-,TRBV6-6,TRBJ2-7,-,TGTGCCAGCAGTTACTCCGGGCCGTACGAGCAGTACTTC,CASSYSGPYEQYF
-,TRBV7-9,TRBJ2-7,TRBD1,TGTGCCAGCAGCTCCCCGAGGACAGGGGTGCTCGAGCAGTACTTC,CASSSPRTGVLEQYF
-,TRBV5-6,TRBJ1-3,-,TGTGCCAGCAGCTTGGAGACAGGAGGCTCTGGAAACACCATATATTTT,CASSLETGGSGNTIYF
-,TRBV28,TRBJ1-6,TRBD1,TGTGCCAGCAGGGTGACACAGGGGGCGCAGAATTCACCCCTCCACTTT,CASRVTQGAQNSPLHF
-,TRBV6-5,TRBJ1-4,TRBD1,TGTGCCAGCAGTCTCCAGGGGGCGCGGGAGGAAAAACTGTTTTTT,CASSLQGAREEKLFF
-,TRBV9,TRBJ2-3,TRBD2,TGTGCCAGCAGCGTAGGGATTAGCGGGGGGACCCAAGATACGCAGTATTTT,CASSVGISGGTQDTQYF
-,TRBV18,TRBJ1-1,-,TGTGCCAGCTCACCAGCGGCAAACACTGAAGCTTTCTTT,CASSPAANTEAFF
-,TRBV7-2,TRBJ1-2,-,TGTGCCAGCAGCTTAGCACAGAACTCTAACTATGGCTACACCTTC,CASSLAQNSNYGYTF
-,TRBV19,TRBJ2-3,-,TGTGCCAGTAGTTCGCAGGGTGAAACAGATACGCAGTATTTT,CASSSQGETDTQYF
-,TRBV27,TRBJ2-7,-,TGTGCCAGCAGTTTTAACAGGGATTACTACGAGCAGTACTTC,CASSFNRDYYEQYF
-,TRBV7-2,TRBJ2-5,TRBD1,TGTGCCAGCAGCTTATATGGACAGGGAAAAGAGACCCAGTACTTC,CASSLYGQGKETQYF
-,TRBV5-1,TRBJ1-3,-,TGCGCCAGCAGCTTTGAGGGTCGGGCAACTGGAAACACCATATATTTT,CASSFEGRATGNTIYF
-,TRBV27,TRBJ1-5,-,TGTGCCAGCAGTTTGGCAACAGCGTATAGCAATCAGCCCCAGCATTTT,CASSLATAYSNQPQHF
-,TRBV7-2,TRBJ2-7,-,TGTGCCAGCAGCTTAGTCAGGAACTACGAGCAGTACTTC,CASSLVRNYEQYF
-,TRBV7-2,TRBJ2-4,-,TGTGCCAGCAGCCCGGGGGCCAAAAACATTCAGTACTTC,CASSPGAKNIQYF
once,TRBV5-1,TRBJ1-2,TRBD1,TGCGCCAGCAGCCGCGATCGGGACAGAACTGGCTACACCTTC,CASSRDRDRTGYTF
-,TRBV6-1,TRBJ1-4,-,TGTGCCAGCAGTGAACAGGGAGGGCAATATGAAAAACTGTTTTTT,CASSEQGGQYEKLFF
-,TRBV5-1,TRBJ2-3,-,TGCGCCAGCAGCTTGGCCGACAGCCCGAGCACAGATACGCAGTATTTT,CASSLADSPSTDTQYF
-,TRBV28,TRBJ2-2,-,TGTGCCAGCAGTTTGTCGAACACCGGGGAGCTGTTTTTT,CASSLSNTGELFF
-,TRBV18,TRBJ2-3,-,TGTGCCAGCTCACCACCCACTCAAGATACGCAGTATTTT,CASSPPTQDTQYF
-,TRBV9,TRBJ1-3,-,TGTGCCAGCAGCGTAGCTCAGGGGCCTGGAAACACCATATATTTT,CASSVAQGPGNTIYF
-,TRBV18,TRBJ2-7,-,TGTGCCAGCTCATCGGACATGCCGGGCGAGCAGTACTTC,CASSSDMPGEQYF
once,TRBV6-1,TRBJ1-5,TRBD1,TGTGCCAGCAGTATACAGGGGGCAGATCAGCCCCAGCATTTT,CASSIQGADQPQHF
-,TRBV30,TRBJ2-2,TRBD1,TGTGCCTGGAGCGGGACAGGGGACACCGGGGAGCTGTTTTTT,CAWSGTGDTGELFF
-,TRBV4-1,TRBJ1-5,-,TGCGCCAGCAGCCAAGATGGCCCCAGCAATCAGCCCCAGCATTTT,CASSQDGPSNQPQHF
-,TRBV9,TRBJ2-5,TRBD2,TGTGCCAGCAGCCGACTAGCGGGGCGGGAGACCCAGTACTTC,CASSRLAGRETQYF
-,TRBV9,TRBJ2-2,-,TGTGCCAGCAGCGTAGAAGGGGGTTCCACCGGGGAGCTGTTTTTT,CASSVEGGSTGELFF
-,TRBV13,TRBJ1-1,-,TGTGCCAGCAGCTTTACGAGGGGAAACACTGAAGCTTTCTTT,CASSFTRGNTEAFF
-,TRBV15,TRBJ2-5,TRBD1,TGTGCCACCAGCAGACTCCCCGGGACAGGGGGACAAGAGACCCAGTACTTC,CATSRLPGTGGQETQYF
once,TRBV7-7,TRBJ2-1,TRBD2,TGTGCTAGCAGTCCGGGACTAGCGGGGGGTCGGAATGAGCAGTTCTTC,CASSPGLAGGRNEQFF
-,TRBV11-2,TRBJ2-5,TRBD2,TGTGCCAGCAGCTTAGGGGCGGCGGGGGGAAGGCTCCAAGAGACCCAGTACTTC,CASSLGAAGGRLQETQYF
-,TRBV7-9,TRBJ2-5,TRBD2,TGTGCCACCAAATCTAGCGGGGCAGTTCGGCAAGAGACCCAGTACTTC,CATKSSGAVRQETQYF
once,TRBV30,TRBJ2-5,-,TGTGCCTGGAATGTTGACCCGCCCGAGACCCAGTACTTC,CAWNVDPPETQYF
-,TRBV9,TRBJ2-1,TRBD2,TGTGCCAGCAGCGTGAAGGGACTAGCGGGGTCTTACAATGAGCAGTTCTTC,CASSVKGLAGSYNEQFF
-,TRBV9,TRBJ1-3,TRBD1,TGTGCCAGCAGCTTCCGCGCCGGGGACAGCTTCTCTGGAAACACCATATATTTT,CASSFRAGDSFSGNTIYF
-,TRBV18,TRBJ1-5,-,TGTGCCAGCTCACCGCTGATCGAAGCCGGTCAGCCCCAGCATTTT,CASSPLIEAGQPQHF